The entry that follows covers one TCR beta chain sequence. Its antigen is not known. This record comes from a study of cytomegalovirus exposure and HLA in healthy donors. For the study at large: Researchers previously reported finding some 110 million unique TCR beta sequences from around 200 million T cells.

Donors in the study were healthy people who gave bone marrow. PCR amplification relied on 60 Vbeta primers (plus 13 Jbeta primers). Only in-frame clones appear in the TCRdb table, and some are missing; sequencing was by immunoSEQ multiplex PCR. This listing includes some 70,000 clones. Study observations and caveats: TCR beta chains associated with HLA were, in a later analysis, more clonally expanded than equally common others. Later analysis associated a missense DCLRE1C variant with TCR beta V- and J-gene trimming.

V gave up 4 bases and J gave up 8 bases, with 14 bases separating them. The CDR3 has 13 residues. Germline V gives CDR1 LNHDA, CDR2 SQIVND (reference sequence). The sequence was obtained from a boy aged 5-17 years in good health and CMV-seronegative. Material for sequencing was PBMCs. This sequence joins TRBV19 and TRBJ1-1; the D gene is possibly TRBD1 (6 bases). Written as DNA, the CDR3 is TGTGCCAGTAGTAGGGGTCCGGGACAAGAAGCTTTCTTT. This encodes CASSRGPGQEAFF.